A selection of T cell receptor beta chains follows, all from one sample in a study of blood T cell repertoires in COVID-19. Measured with immunoSEQ multiplex PCR; TCRdb has only the in-frame clones, and not every one. The table lists several thousand clones, 84% of them singletons, with roughly a tenth in the top ten. The sequencing input was peripheral blood. The receptor source for this set is a human donor in a cohort sampled during active COVID-19. Each CDR3 is given with its conserved first and last residue. A D gene is named only where the DNA matches it firmly. Rows give clone size only sometimes, using once, few, many, or a class for an expanded clone.

- | TRBJ2-2 | TRBV6-4 | - | CASKAEDTGELFF | TGTGCCAGCAAGGCAGAGGACACCGGGGAGCTGTTTTTT
- | TRBJ1-1 | TRBV2 | - | CASGTGRDTEAFF | TGTGCCAGCGGCACCGGGAGGGACACTGAAGCTTTCTTT
TRBD1 | TRBJ1-1 | TRBV29-1 | - | CSAYRGNTEAFF | TGCAGCGCGTACAGGGGTAACACTGAAGCTTTCTTT
- | TRBJ2-3 | TRBV6-2/TRBV6-3 | few | CASSYSKKFQRHDTQYF | TGTGCCAGCAGTTACTCGAAGAAGTTCCAAAGACACGATACGCAGTATTTT
- | TRBJ2-3 | TRBV9 | - | CASSVGIGLTDTQYF | TGTGCCAGCAGCGTAGGAATCGGGTTGACAGATACGCAGTATTTT
TRBD1 | TRBJ1-5 | TRBV12-5 | - | CASGLRDRENQPQHF | TGTGCTAGTGGTTTGCGGGACAGGGAAAATCAGCCCCAGCATTTT
- | TRBJ1-2 | TRBV6-5 | - | CASSMDSDYGYTF | TGTGCCAGCAGCATGGACAGTGACTATGGCTACACCTTC
- | TRBJ1-2 | TRBV2 | - | CASRDMTNYGYTF | TGTGCCAGCAGGGACATGACTAACTATGGCTACACCTTC
- | TRBJ2-2 | TRBV5-1 | - | CASSFGDYTGELFF | TGCGCCAGCAGCTTCGGGGATTACACCGGGGAGCTGTTTTTT
- | TRBJ2-5 | TRBV2 | once | CASSEAQRGYFGETQYF | -
TRBD1 | TRBJ2-3 | TRBV14 | - | CASSQGQGHADTQYF | TGTGCCAGCAGCCAAGGACAGGGGCACGCAGATACGCAGTATTTT
- | TRBJ1-1 | TRBV29-1 | - | CSVEEGRGFMNTEAFF | TGCAGCGTTGAAGAGGGAAGGGGGTTCATGAACACTGAAGCTTTCTTT
- | TRBJ2-1 | TRBV3-1/TRBV3-2 | - | CASSQGLPPGNEQFF | TGTGCCAGCAGCCAGGGACTCCCTCCCGGCAATGAGCAGTTCTTC
- | TRBJ1-5 | TRBV15 | once | CATSRDSNTGSGNQPQHF | TGTGCCACCAGCAGAGACTCTAACACAGGGTCGGGCAATCAGCCCCAGCATTTT
- | TRBJ1-6 | TRBV5-6 | - | CASSLAGLAYSPLHF | TGTGCCAGCAGCTTGGCGGGGTTAGCCTATTCACCCCTCCACTTT
- | TRBJ2-3 | TRBV7-9 | - | CASSLEGPGQGTQYF | TGTGCCAGCAGCTTAGAAGGGCCCGGGCAGGGCACGCAGTATTTT
- | TRBJ1-1 | TRBV6-6 | - | CASSGTGEAFF | TGTGCCAGCAGTGGTACAGGGGAAGCTTTCTTT
TRBD1 | TRBJ2-2 | TRBV24-1 | once | CATSASTGSTGELFF | TGTGCCACCAGTGCCTCGACAGGGAGCACCGGGGAGCTGTTTTTT
TRBD1 | TRBJ1-3 | TRBV3-1/TRBV3-2 | once | CASSPGTGSGNTIYF | TGTGCCAGCAGCCCCGGGACAGGGAGCGGAAACACCATATATTTT
- | TRBJ1-2 | TRBV14 | - | CASSQEAGYYGYTF | TGTGCCAGCAGCCAAGAGGCAGGGTACTATGGCTACACCTTC
- | TRBJ2-7 | TRBV5-4 | - | CASSLSTGYEQYF | TGTGCCAGCAGCTTGTCCACTGGCTACGAGCAGTACTTC
TRBD2 | TRBJ2-1 | TRBV4-3 | - | CASSSTPLAGYEQFF | TGCGCCAGCAGCTCTACCCCGCTAGCGGGGTATGAGCAGTTCTTC
TRBD2 | TRBJ2-3 | TRBV18 | - | CASSPVGGSTDTQYF | TGTGCCAGCTCACCTGTCGGGGGGAGCACAGATACGCAGTATTTT
TRBD2 | TRBJ2-7 | TRBV18 | - | CASSPPGLAYEQYF | TGTGCCAGCTCACCACCGGGACTAGCGTACGAGCAGTACTTC
TRBD1 | TRBJ2-3 | TRBV9 | - | CASTQRQGMPTDTQYF | TGTGCCAGCACCCAAAGACAGGGGATGCCCACAGATACGCAGTATTTT
TRBD1 | TRBJ2-3 | TRBV9 | - | CASSRQGGTDTQYF | TGTGCCAGCAGCAGACAGGGGGGTACAGATACGCAGTATTTT
TRBD2 | TRBJ2-2 | TRBV10-3 | - | CAISGTSGLHAGELFF | TGTGCCATCAGTGGGACTAGCGGGTTGCACGCCGGGGAGCTGTTTTTT
TRBD1 | TRBJ2-5 | TRBV10-1 | - | CASSDLQGPQETQYF | TGCGCCAGCAGTGATTTACAGGGGCCCCAAGAGACCCAGTACTTC
- | TRBJ1-5 | TRBV7-9 | - | CASSLVGGPWNQPQHF | TGTGCCAGCAGCTTAGTCGGTGGGCCTTGGAATCAGCCCCAGCATTTT
TRBD1 | TRBJ2-6 | TRBV18 | - | CASSPNRQGAAGANVLTF | TGTGCCAGCTCACCAAACCGACAGGGGGCGGCTGGGGCCAACGTCCTGACTTTC
TRBD2 | TRBJ2-1 | TRBV5-4 | - | CASSLELAGGHEQFF | TGTGCCAGCAGCTTGGAACTAGCGGGGGGGCATGAGCAGTTCTTC
TRBD2 | TRBJ2-7 | TRBV7-9 | - | CASSLALLGGDPYEQYF | TGTGCCAGCAGCTTAGCGCTTTTGGGGGGGGATCCCTACGAGCAGTACTTC